Here is one T cell receptor (beta chain) with its context. This clonotype was detected only a few times. Its antigen is still unknown. No much larger clonotype is one base removed from it; base qualities were not supplied. Hyperthyroidism was considered stable if no progression to ophthalmopathy occurred within 18 months of follow-up. Hyperthyroidism patients were newly diagnosed, with disease duration under 2 months, and aged 18 to 65 years. Anyone with other autoimmune diseases, uncontrolled infections, pregnancy or lactation was excluded from the study. Diagnosis relied on clinical symptoms, serum thyroxine, TRAb, thyroid ultrasound and orbital computed tomography. PBMCs were isolated from about 9.1 ml of fresh peripheral blood by Ficoll-Paque density gradient centrifugation. Total RNA was extracted using Trizol reagent, and RNA quality was checked on an Agilent 2100 Bioanalyzer. For repertoire sequencing, the TCR beta CDR3 regions were amplified from RNA transcripts. The first round was an RT-PCR using HTBI primers with the Qiagen OneStep RT-PCR kit, and this first round was followed by a second-round multiplex PCR, then size selection and purification. Sequencing of the libraries was carried out on an Illumina HiSeq2000 in paired-end mode with 100 bp reads. On the study's bioinformatics: Reads were processed with SOAPnuke, discarding reads with adapters, uncalled bases, mean Phred below 15, or no exact constant-primer or identifier match. High-quality paired reads were merged with COPE v1.2.5. Unique nucleotide sequences were defined as clonotypes and aligned to IMGT TRB V, D and J references using MiTCR v1.1. Only V-J combinations with frequency above 0.0001 were analysed, covering approximately 99% of repertoires. For each V-J combination, a TCR clonal expansion and chaos score was defined as F50 clonal expansion divided by the chaos observed in the TCRdist matrix. Welch's t-statistics and random forest were used to reduce the features to around 13 V-J combinations, which were then used as input to a naive Bayes classifier. Thyroid-blood repertoire similarity was quantified with the Morisita-Horn index. Clones were called with MiXCR by TCRdb after fastp trimmed the public reads at Q25, and only in-frame beta chains were retained. Every CDR3 protein is listed once, alongside the most common genes and DNA of its rows. In this record, the V and J calls reflect TCRdb's handling and not the investigators' own analysis. For this sample there are more than 300,000 distinct CDR3 sequences; 15% appear just once. Approximately 7% of the sample comes from the top ten.

This entry belongs to a study of Graves' ophthalmopathy and Graves' hyperthyroidism (dated by TCRdb to about 2018). Turning to the overall study: Peripheral blood was collected before any treatment was given, at the time of initial diagnosis. To explore V-J signatures distinguishing ophthalmopathy from hyperthyroidism, a discovery set of approximately 100 patients (43 ophthalmopathy, roughly 55 stable hyperthyroidism) was enrolled. After sampling, hyperthyroidism patients received methimazole starting at 30 mg daily, and ophthalmopathy patients received high-dose intravenous methylprednisolone. In about six hyperthyroidism patients, the T-cell repertoires found in thyroid tissue were compared with those found in blood. The study used TCR beta repertoire signatures to distinguish Graves' ophthalmopathy from Graves' hyperthyroidism and to predict progression to ophthalmopathy. The independent validation cohort included some 19 hyperthyroidism patients plus 17 patients who later progressed from hyperthyroidism to ophthalmopathy. For training and testing, the 100 or so patients in the discovery cohort were randomly divided in a 7:3 ratio. In total, around 140 blood samples were TCR-sequenced: 43 ophthalmopathy, some 72 hyperthyroidism and roughly 17 hyperthyroidism-to-ophthalmopathy patients. Study-level results and caveats: In cross-validation, the 13-signature model distinguished ophthalmopathy from stable hyperthyroidism with 85% to 90% sensitivity and around 81% specificity, and in the test set the corresponding values were roughly 78% and 74%. Most expanded thyroid clonotypes with a frequency above 0.001 also appeared in blood, which suggests that blood repertoires may reflect the immune response in the thyroid. In validation, the model predicted ophthalmopathy progression with 55% to 71% sensitivity and about 77% specificity; some 13 predicted patients were CT-confirmed with GO in a median of approximately six months. No statistical method was used to predetermine the sample size, and group allocation was not hidden from the investigators.

Per the germline V gene (reference sequence), DFQATT is the CDR1 and SNEGSKA is the CDR2. The CDR3 measures 15 amino acids from cysteine to phenylalanine. Only the CDR3 portion is preserved as DNA: 45 bases, with reading frame beginning at the first base. V ends up 0 bases short and J 6 bases short, with an unmatched junction base count of 9. Input material: peripheral blood. Rearrangement joined TRBV20-1 to TRBJ1-2; 8 central nucleotides agree with TRBD1. The sequence came from a young woman with stable Graves' hyperthyroidism. Donor details come from another sample of the same person, matched by shared clones. CDR3 protein: CSARDPSRDRHGYTF. The nucleotide sequence reads TGCAGTGCTAGAGACCCCTCCCGGGACAGGCATGGCTACACCTTC.